Listed below are T cell receptor beta chains from one sample, sequenced in a study of graft-versus-host responses after intestinal transplantation. The table came from immunoSEQ multiplex PCR; TCRdb's copy has only in-frame clones and leaves some out. The sample contains around 100,000 clones, more than 90% of which appear only once. The antigens these receptors bind are not known. Sequencing was performed on unstimulated CD4+ T cells sorted from spleen or lymph node cells, taken before transplant. Receptors were obtained from a human donor who was the organ donor for an intestinal transplant. The CDR3 runs from the conserved cysteine through the conserved F or W.

v_call cdr3_aa
TRBV9 CASSPRGYNEQFF
TRBV27 CASSLTGGEQYF
TRBV5-4 CASSRRDSDTQYF
TRBV4-1 CASSQRPTGKVTEAFF
TRBV18 CASSPQGETQYF
TRBV6-1 CASSRTDTLNQPQHF
TRBV7-3 CASSLKAGGNYNEQFF
TRBV25-1 CASSGTGGSYNEQFF
TRBV10-1 CASSAGGGGEQYF
TRBV6-1 CASRDSSGNTIYF
TRBV7-2 CASSFRGGLGTGELFF
TRBV27 CASSPSSTSGHPHNEQFF